The 26 T cell receptor beta chains reported below all come from one sample, sequenced in a study of regulatory T cells in long-lasting Graves disease. The time point here: persistent/refractory GD, antithyroid drugs over 5 years with positive TRAb. Scientists built the TCR library using RNA that was extracted from PBMCs. CDR3 regions were amplified by Arm-PCR using iRepertoire HTBI primers to build TCR beta libraries. TCRdb analysed the multiplex PCR reads with MiXCR anew, one entry per CDR3 protein. The table lists hundreds of thousands of distinct CDR3 sequences, 21% of them singletons. The sequences come from peripheral blood mononuclear cells (PBMCs), collected when the disease was refractory, from a patient treated with antithyroid drugs. These receptors originate from a female donor with Graves disease.

The V gene is TRBV15, the J gene TRBJ2-3; unclear D gene. This CDR3 region has 15 residues. Trimming removed 4 bases from V and 0 bases from J, with 11 bases in between. Germline CDR1 and CDR2: LNHNV and YYDKDF (reference sequence). The CDR3 sequence: CATSIAALSTDTQYF. CDR3 in DNA: TGTGCCACCAGCATCGCGGCACTTAGCACAGATACGCAGTATTTT.

The V call is TRBV2, the J call TRBJ1-2; 7 nucleotides match TRBD1. The germline V gene has CDR1 SNHLY and CDR2 FYNNEI. The junction had 5 bases not matched to a gene; V was cut back by 6 bases and J by 7 bases. The CDR3 spans 12 residues. The CDR3 region has the DNA TGTGCCAGCAGGGCGGGACAGCGTGGCTACACCTTC. Translating gives CASRAGQRGYTF. The whole variable domain, filled in from reference TRBV2 and TRBJ1-2, reads EPEVTQTPSHQVTQMGQEVILRCVPISNHLYFYWYRQILGQKVEFLVSFYNNEISEKSEIFDDQFSVERPDGSNFTLKIRSTKLEDSAMYFCASRAGQRGYTFGSGTRLTVV.

This clonotype has at least ten counts. This chain links TRBV28 with TRBJ2-5; D uncertain. Germline V lookup: CDR1 MDHEN, CDR2 SYDVKM. Trimming took 7 bases from V and 1 from J, leaving 4 bases between them. The CDR3 loop spans 11 amino acids. The CDR3 is CASTSQETQYF. The CDR3 DNA follows: TGTGCCAGCACGAGCCAAGAGACCCAGTACTTC.

This clonotype was detected ten times or more. The V and J genes are TRBV19 and TRBJ1-1; possibly TRBD1 for D (5 bases). V gave up 6 bases and J gave up 1 base, with 15 bases separating them. The germline gives CDR1 LNHDA, CDR2 SQIVND (reference sequence). The CDR3 loop spans 15 amino acids. Here the CDR3 DNA reads TGTGCCAGTAGCGGGACCCAGGGTTGGAACACTGAAGCTTTCTTT. Translating gives CASSGTQGWNTEAFF.

J is TRBJ2-3 and V is TRBV6-1, with no clear D. Germline V gene data show CDR1 as MNHNS and CDR2 as SASEGT. CDR3 length equals 14 residues. The V end lost 9 bases, the J end lost 7 bases, and 20 bases lay between the germline ends. The CDR3 coding sequence is TGTGCCAGTGGAACCGGGTCCACGGGTCATACGCAGTATTTT. It translates to CASGTGSTGHTQYF.

This clonotype appeared many times. V usage is TRBV6-1 and J usage is TRBJ2-2; D not resolved. The CDR3 consists of 15 residues. V shed 6 bases and J shed 0 bases, with 11 bases lying between them. Germline values: CDR1 MNHNS, CDR2 SASEGT. CDR3 region: CASRRSGSNTGELFF. DNA for the CDR3: TGTGCCAGCAGGCGCTCCGGGTCGAACACCGGGGAGCTGTTTTTT.

Many counts were recorded for this clonotype. The V and J genes are TRBV2 and TRBJ1-5; possible D gene TRBD1, 6 bases. Trimming took 10 bases from V and 5 from J, leaving 15 bases between them. CDR3 length: 13 amino acids. Germline CDR1 reads SNHLY; CDR2 reads FYNNEI. The CDR3 nucleotides are TGTGCCACCGCTGGGACAACTCATCAGCCCCAGCATTTT. Protein: CATAGTTHQPQHF.

In DNA form, the CDR3 reads TGTGCCAGCAGTTTTAAGGGGGAGCAGTTCTTC. Translated: CASSFKGEQFF. The V gene is TRBV28, the J gene TRBJ2-1, with D tentatively TRBD1 (5 bases). Per germline, CDR1 MDHEN and CDR2 SYDVKM. CDR3 length: 11 amino acids. V was trimmed by 3 bases and J by 10 bases, leaving 7 bases between them.

The chain links TRBV27 to TRBJ2-1; TRBD2 is a possible D gene (6 bases). V was trimmed by 7 bases and J by 2 bases, leaving 15 bases between them. Per the germline V gene, CDR1 is MNHEY and CDR2 is SMNVEV (reference sequence). CDR3 length: 15 residues. The CDR3 is CASTATSSPYNEQFF. The DNA for the CDR3 is TGTGCCAGCACCGCCACTAGCAGCCCCTACAATGAGCAGTTCTTC.

As for this clonotype: Possible read error: a much larger clone is one base away. The V and J genes are TRBV2 and TRBJ2-2; 11 positions agree with TRBD2. V gave up 2 bases and J gave up 3 bases; unmatched junction bases: 5. The CDR3 is made up of 17 amino acids. The germline V gene has CDR1 SNHLY and CDR2 FYNNEI. The CDR3 protein is CASSETGLAADTGELFF. The CDR3 DNA follows: TGTGCCAGCAGTGAAACGGGACTAGCGGCGGACACCGGGGAGCTGTTTTTT.

The V call is TRBV5-1, the J call TRBJ2-7, with D possibly matching TRBD2 (5 bases). Trimming pared 5 bases from V and 2 bases from J, leaving 14 bases between. Germline V gene sequence: CDR1 SGHRS, CDR2 YFSETQ. The CDR3 runs to 14 residues. CDR3 bases: TGCGCCAGCAGTCCCACGGCGGGCCCCTACGAGCAGTACTTC. It encodes CASSPTAGPYEQYF.

The J gene is TRBJ2-2, the V gene TRBV7-9; D is unresolved. There are 12 residues in the CDR3. Germline V gene sequence: CDR1 SEHNR, CDR2 FQNEAQ (reference sequence). Trimming took 7 bases from V and 6 from J, leaving 9 bases between them. Here the CDR3 reads CASTLGSGELFF. The CDR3 DNA sequence: TGTGCCAGCACCCTAGGGTCCGGGGAGCTGTTTTTT.

This clonotype was detected many times. The CDR3 protein is CASSDRGGLEQYF. CDR3 DNA sequence: TGTGCCAGCAGTGACCGGGGGGGGCTTGAGCAGTACTTC. The chain is built from TRBV27 and TRBJ2-7; 8 bases align to TRBD2. The trim removed 5 bases at V and 7 bases at J, leaving 7 bases unmatched. CDR1 is MNHEY and CDR2 is SMNVEV in the germline V gene (reference sequence). The CDR3 sequence is 13 residues long.

This clonotype came up a few times. The CDR3 bases are TGTGCCAGCAGCCAAGACGGACAGCCCCAGCATTTT. Translation: CASSQDGQPQHF. This chain links TRBV14 with TRBJ1-5; D is undetermined. The CDR3 sequence is 12 residues long. Germline CDR1 is SGHDN and CDR2 is FVKESK. V lost 0 bases, J lost 7 bases, and 4 bases lay in between. The complete variable domain, with remaining parts taken from reference TRBV14 and TRBJ1-5, reads EAGVTQFPSHSVIEKGQTVTLRCDPISGHDNLYWYRRVMGKEIKFLLHFVKESKQDESGMPNNRFLAERTGGTYSTLKVQPAELEDSGVYFCASSQDGQPQHFGDGTRLSIL.

The genes are TRBV7-3 and TRBJ1-6; D remains ambiguous. CDR1 is SGHTA, CDR2 FQGTGA, per germline. This CDR3 is 15 amino acids long. With 1 base removed from V and 3 bases from J, the gap between germline ends came to 7 bases. Here the CDR3 reads CASSLNAGYNSPLHF. CDR3 bases: TGTGCCAGCAGCTTAAACGCAGGCTATAATTCACCCCTCCACTTT. The full variable domain, completed using reference TRBV7-3 and TRBJ1-6, is GAGVSQTPSNKVTEKGKYVELRCDPISGHTALYWYRQSLGQGPEFLIYFQGTGAADDSGLPNDRFFAVRPEGSVSTLKIQRTERGDSAVYLCASSLNAGYNSPLHFGNGTRLTVT.

Note on this clonotype: A much more abundant neighbour one base away suggests this may be a read error. Because the CDR3 is missing its conserved closing phenylalanine or tryptophan, this is likely a read error. This chain uses TRBV6-1 with TRBJ2-5; unclear D gene. V lost 3 bases and J lost 7, with 12 bases in between. Germline V gene data show CDR1 as MNHNS and CDR2 as SASEGT. This CDR3 is 13 amino acids long. CDR3 loop: CASSDPQKGTQYC. CDR3 bases: TGTGCCAGCAGTGATCCCCAAAAGGGGACCCAGTACTGC.

This sequence joins TRBV10-1 and TRBJ2-3; 7 nucleotides align to TRBD1. This CDR3 is built from 14 residues. The V segment lost 0 bases and the J segment 7 bases; nucleotides outside the gene matches: 4. Germline-derived CDR1 and CDR2 are WNHNN and SYGVQD (reference sequence). Here the CDR3 reads CASSESRDRNTQYF. CDR3 in DNA: TGCGCCAGCAGTGAGTCGAGGGACAGAAATACGCAGTATTTT.

For this clonotype: This may be a read error, as it is one base from a much larger clone. The V call is TRBV7-9, the J call TRBJ2-7, with TRBD2 matching over 8 bases. This CDR3 comprises 16 residues. CDR1 SEHNR and CDR2 FQNEAQ come from the germline V gene (reference sequence). This CDR3 is CAGSLVGGRQGGEQYF. DNA for the CDR3: TGTGCCGGCAGCTTAGTTGGCGGGAGGCAAGGAGGTGAGCAGTACTTC.

V is TRBV6-2 or TRBV6-3 and J is TRBJ2-2; tentatively, D is TRBD1 (6 bases). V was cut by 0 bases and J by 5 bases, with 19 bases left in between. Germline loops: CDR1 MNHEY, CDR2 SVGEGT. CDR3 size: 18 residues. The CDR3 here is CASSYSSFKGVGTGELFF. The CDR3 region has the DNA TGTGCCAGCAGTTACTCGAGTTTTAAGGGGGTGGGAACCGGGGAGCTGTTTTTT.

This clonotype has a count of ten or more. The CDR3 DNA is TGTGCCAGCAGTCCGTCGCAGGACTATGGCTACACCTTC. This sequence encodes CASSPSQDYGYTF. The rearrangement uses TRBV28 and TRBJ1-2; D gene ambiguous. This CDR3 has 13 residues. With 5 bases removed from V and 3 bases from J, the gap between germline ends came to 10 bases. Germline loops: CDR1 MDHEN, CDR2 SYDVKM.

This clonotype was seen a few times. The chain uses TRBV4-1 and TRBJ1-1; D remains ambiguous. Trimming cost V 3 bases and J 1 base, with 18 bases left between them. The CDR3 spans 17 residues. The germline V gene has CDR1 MGHRA and CDR2 YSYEKL. DNA for the CDR3: TGCGCCAGCAGCCAGGGCCACCTCGGACGGTCGAACACTGAAGCTTTCTTT. It is translated as CASSQGHLGRSNTEAFF.

Ten or more counts support this clonotype. The chain is built from TRBV27 and TRBJ2-7, with 8 bases fitting TRBD1. The V gene's germline CDR1 is MNHEY and CDR2 SMNVEV (reference sequence). CDR3 size: 15 residues. V shed 4 bases and J 3 bases; nucleotides not matched to a gene: 8. CDR3 sequence: CASSSSLGQGYEQYF. The CDR3 nucleotides are TGTGCCAGCAGTTCCTCCCTAGGACAGGGCTACGAGCAGTACTTC.

This clonotype occurred a few times. The V and J genes are TRBV5-6 and TRBJ2-7; the D gene is possibly TRBD2 (5 bases). Per the germline V gene, CDR1 is SGHDT and CDR2 is YYEEEE. Trimming removed 5 bases from V and 0 bases from J, with 12 bases in between. This CDR3 comprises 14 residues. The CDR3 DNA follows: TGTGCCAGCAGTAGCCTAGGGAGCTCCTACGAGCAGTACTTC. It translates to CASSSLGSSYEQYF.

The chain's CDR3 is CASSQEKTSGSYEQYF. CDR3 bases: TGCGCCAGCAGCCAAGAAAAAACTAGCGGGAGCTACGAGCAGTACTTC. The chain recombines TRBV4-1 with TRBJ2-7, with 11 bases identical to TRBD2. V gave up 0 bases and J gave up 3 bases; unmatched junction bases: 4. Germline CDR1 and CDR2: MGHRA and YSYEKL. This CDR3 is built from 16 residues.

This clonotype was counted many times. The CDR3 nucleotides read TGTGCCAGCAGCCAGGGACTACTCTCCTACGAGCAGTACTTC. This gives the protein CASSQGLLSYEQYF. The genes are TRBV11-1 and TRBJ2-7, with 7 bases matching TRBD2. Germline V gene sequence: CDR1 SGHAT, CDR2 FQDESV (reference sequence). V trimming: 5 bases; J trimming: 0 bases; junction bases outside the gene matches: 4. This CDR3 is built from 14 residues. Together with reference TRBV11-1 and TRBJ2-7, the CDR3 gives the full variable domain: EAEVAQSPRYKITEKSQAVAFWCDPISGHATLYWYRQILGQGPELLVQFQDESVVDDSQLPKDRFSAERLKGVDSTLKIQPAELGDSAMYLCASSQGLLSYEQYFGPGTRLTVT.

Comment on this clonotype: Possible read error: a much larger clone is one base away. V and J are TRBV6-1 and TRBJ1-4; 8 nucleotides match TRBD1. Germline V gene data show CDR1 as MNHNS and CDR2 as SASEGT. The CDR3 consists of 16 residues. The CDR3 coding sequence is TGTGCCAGCAGTAAAACCGGGACAGGCCTTAATGAAAAACTGTCTTTT. Protein product: CASSKTGTGLNEKLSF.